Here is one T cell receptor beta chain with its context. The antigen is unknown. Donors consisted of healthy bone marrow donors. The V and J ends lost 4 bases and 6 bases respectively, with 11 bases between them. Germline V gene lookup returns CDR1 SGHRS and CDR2 YFSETQ. The CDR3 totals 12 residues. This sample stems from a study of cytomegalovirus exposure and HLA in healthy donors. Study results and caveats: Sequencing likely generated an artifact that appeared as a cluster of highly shared sequence variants. Presence/absence comparisons presumed near-even sequencing depth among donors.

The primer mix had 60 Vbeta and 13 Jbeta primers. Repertoires were generated with immunoSEQ multiplex PCR, while TCRdb's copy carries only in-frame clones and drops some. The sample consists of roughly 54,000 clones, around 80% of them appearing once. Sequenced sample: PBMCs. The source of this sequence is a man aged 45-65 years in good health and CMV-seronegative. The rearrangement uses TRBV5-1 and TRBJ2-7, with TRBD1 as a possible D gene (7 bases). The CDR3 reads CASSLQGGEQYF. For the CDR3, the DNA is TGCGCCAGCAGCCTGCAGGGGGGCGAGCAGTACTTC.